The rows below give T cell receptor beta chains drawn from one sample of a study of T cells after yellow fever vaccination. One entry per CDR3 protein results from TCRdb running MiXCR on the 5' RACE reads. This table has more than 450,000 distinct CDR3 sequences, less than 25% appearing once. Here the sequenced sample was PBMCs, taken approximately 22 days after the first yellow fever vaccination. The receptor source for this set is a man aged 18 to 30 who received the YFV17D yellow fever vaccine. Both conserved end residues are part of each CDR3. The D gene is left open where the match is weak. Rows may omit the clone size; those that give it use once, few, many or a size class.

d_gene	abundance	v_gene	j_gene	CDR3aa	CDR3nt
NA	NA	TRBV7-2	TRBJ1-3	CASSLALPAGNTIYF	TGTGCCAGCAGCTTAGCTCTTCCCGCCGGCAACACCATATATTTT
NA	few	TRBV9	TRBJ1-1	CASSVAGAMNTEAFF	TGTGCCAGCAGCGTAGCTGGGGCCATGAACACTGAAGCTTTCTTT
NA	few	TRBV12-3/TRBV12-4	TRBJ1-4	CASSYREKLFF	TGTGCCAGCAGTTACAGGGAAAAACTGTTTTTT
NA	NA	TRBV12-3/TRBV12-4	TRBJ2-1	CASSLGAFKKQFF	TGTGCCAGCAGTTTAGGGGCTTTCAAGAAGCAGTTCTTC
NA	NA	TRBV6-1	TRBJ2-3	CASSEVGTGDTQYF	TGTGCCAGCAGTGAGGTTGGAACAGGGGATACGCAGTATTTT
NA	many	TRBV5-1	TRBJ2-5	CASSLGTTQETQYF	TGCGCCAGCAGCTTGGGGACAACGCAAGAGACCCAGTACTTC
NA	NA	TRBV15	TRBJ1-1	CATPEGLMNTEAFF	TGTGCCACTCCCGAGGGCCTCATGAACACTGAAGCTTTCTTT
NA	many	TRBV7-2	TRBJ1-2	CASSSTYGYTF	TGTGCCAGCAGCTCCACCTATGGCTACACCTTC
TRBD1	NA	TRBV6-1	TRBJ1-1	CASSPTGTSTEAFF	TGTGCCAGCAGTCCGACAGGGACTAGTACTGAAGCTTTCTTT
NA	NA	TRBV7-8	TRBJ1-6	CASRGDTGSYNSPLHF	TGTGCCAGCAGGGGAGACACAGGCTCCTATAATTCACCCCTCCACTTT
TRBD1	few	TRBV9	TRBJ1-2	CASSSGTGGRNYGYTF	TGTGCCAGCAGCAGCGGGACAGGGGGCCGAAACTATGGCTACACCTTC
NA	NA	TRBV3-1	TRBJ2-7	CASSQAHTYEQYF	TGTGCCAGCAGCCAAGCCCACACCTACGAGCAGTACTTC
NA	NA	TRBV11-2	TRBJ2-3	CASSSGPTQYF	TGTGCCAGCAGCTCCGGGCCTACGCAGTATTTT
NA	few	TRBV11-2	TRBJ2-1	CASSLDTRAEQFF	TGTGCCAGCAGCTTAGATACTAGGGCTGAGCAGTTCTTC
TRBD2	NA	TRBV6-1	TRBJ2-1	CASSRTSGGPSSYNEQFF	TGTGCCAGCAGTCGAACTAGCGGGGGACCGAGCTCCTACAATGAGCAGTTCTTC
NA	few	TRBV7-2	TRBJ2-1	CASSQTNDRRKRFF	TGTGCCAGCAGCCAAACTAACGACCGAAGGAAGCGGTTCTTC
NA	NA	TRBV4-3	TRBJ2-3	CASSQDGNTDTQYF	TGCGCCAGCAGCCAAGATGGGAACACAGATACGCAGTATTTT